This TCR beta chain was retrieved from a study of T cell repertoires in cytomegalovirus infection. The overall study: Public TCR beta signatures were indicative of both CMV infection and a matching HLA type. Study-wide results and limits: The study found HLA-C-restricted CMV-specific TCR beta clonotypes dominating the ex vivo response. Cumulative public TCR beta family frequency identified CMV carriers with the relevant HLA.

In TCRdb, the reads were re-called with MiXCR into one record per CDR3 protein. Of roughly 230,000 distinct CDR3 sequences listed, under 8.5% are singletons. The table lists this clonotype with many counts. Antigen unknown. Sequenced: PBMCs. This receptor was obtained from a human donor in good health (CMV status not recorded). Some clones in this sample may be carry-over from other donors' samples.

The CDR3 loop reads CASLAGGNTGELFF. The CDR3 DNA sequence: TGTGCCAGTCTAGCGGGGGGAAACACCGGGGAGCTGTTTTTT. The rearrangement links TRBV28 to TRBJ2-2, with TRBD2 matching 11 bases. CDR1 and CDR2 from the germline V gene are MDHEN and SYDVKM. The CDR3 has 14 amino acids. The junction had 2 bases not matched to a gene; V was cut back by 9 bases and J by 2 bases. Supplemented by reference TRBV28 and TRBJ2-2, the full variable domain reads DVKVTQSSRYLVKRTGEKVFLECVQDMDHENMFWYRQDPGLGLRLIYFSYDVKMKEKGDIPEGYSVSREKKERFSLILESASTNQTSMYLCASLAGGNTGELFFGEGSRLTVL.